This T cell receptor (beta chain) was sequenced for a study of Tregs in tolerant kidney transplant recipients. As for this clone: Its matching antigen is unknown.

Points from the study as a whole: Validation in larger populations is needed because few patients were studied.

CDR1 is LNHDA and CDR2 is SQIVND in the germline V gene (reference sequence). V lost 2 bases and J 6 bases, leaving 14 bases between the germline ends. This CDR3 comprises 15 residues. Clones were read by immunoSEQ multiplex PCR, and TCRdb kept only the in-frame ones, dropping some. Among 200,000 to 300,000 clones listed, around 82% were seen once. The rearrangement uses TRBV19 and TRBJ2-1; TRBD2 might be the D (6 bases). This TCR was sampled from a human donor in good health. Sequencing was performed on CD4+ T cells from blood. CDR3 sequence: CASSIRSGVGNEQFF. CDR3 DNA sequence: TGTGCCAGTAGTATAAGATCGGGAGTAGGCAATGAGCAGTTCTTC.